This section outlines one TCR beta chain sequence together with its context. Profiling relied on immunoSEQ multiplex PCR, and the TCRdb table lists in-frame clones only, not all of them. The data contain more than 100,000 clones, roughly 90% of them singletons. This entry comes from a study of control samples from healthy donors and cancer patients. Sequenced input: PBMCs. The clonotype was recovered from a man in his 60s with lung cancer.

The CDR3 is CASSPFSTGVNTEAFF. The CDR3 coding sequence is TGTGCCAGCTCACCATTCTCAACAGGGGTGAACACTGAAGCTTTCTTT. The gene calls are TRBV18 and TRBJ1-1; TRBD1 aligns across 7 bases. The CDR3 spans 16 residues. The J segment lost 0 bases and the V segment lost 2 bases, leaving 6 bases of the junction unmatched. Germline-derived CDR1 and CDR2 are KGHSH and LQKENI.